These T cell receptor beta chains were read from a single sample in a study of blood T cell repertoires in COVID-19. Using immunoSEQ multiplex PCR, the repertoire was profiled, and TCRdb retains in-frame clones only, with some absent. The sample contains around 100,000 clones, approximately 88% of which appear only once. Sequenced material: peripheral blood. The receptors shown here come from a woman aged 65 to 85 with acute or convalescent COVID-19. The CDR3 runs from the conserved cysteine through the conserved F or W. The order of the fields is CDR3 length, D gene, clone size, J gene, V gene, CDR3 protein, CDR3 DNA. A D gene is named only where the DNA matches it firmly. Size tells how often a clone was seen (once, few, many) or the class of an expanded clone, and some rows leave it out.

21,-,few,TRBJ2-7,TRBV21-1,CASSKWCGALLPGTRLYEQYF,TGTGCCAGCAGCAAATGGTGCGGGGCTCTACTCCCGGGAACACGGCTCTACGAGCAGTACTTC
18,TRBD2,-,TRBJ2-3,TRBV10-1,CASSETSGGAPLGDTQYF,TGCGCCAGCAGTGAGACTAGCGGGGGGGCTCCGTTGGGAGATACGCAGTATTTT
12,-,few,TRBJ1-2,TRBV29-1,CSVENSLYGYTF,TGCAGCGTTGAAAACAGCCTCTATGGCTACACCTTC
17,TRBD2,-,TRBJ2-6,TRBV6-2/TRBV6-3,CASSYGLAGGGANVLTF,TGTGCCAGCAGTTACGGACTAGCGGGAGGTGGGGCCAACGTCCTGACTTTC
15,-,-,TRBJ1-4,TRBV28,CASSLEGPEGRKLFF,TGTGCCAGCAGTTTAGAGGGCCCCGAGGGTCGAAAACTGTTTTTT
17,TRBD1,-,TRBJ2-1,TRBV3-1/TRBV3-2,CASSQDKGTGGYNEQFF,TGTGCCAGCAGCCAAGATAAGGGGACAGGGGGCTACAATGAGCAGTTCTTC
16,-,-,TRBJ2-2,TRBV4-1,CASSQDSGVGTGELFF,TGCGCCAGCAGCCAAGATTCGGGAGTGGGCACCGGGGAGCTGTTTTTT
15,TRBD1,-,TRBJ1-1,TRBV5-1,CASSRDRAQNTEAFF,TGCGCCAGCAGCCGAGACAGGGCCCAGAACACTGAAGCTTTCTTT
15,-,-,TRBJ2-1,TRBV9,CASPVGGIPYNEQFF,TGTGCCAGCCCCGTTGGAGGGATTCCTTACAATGAGCAGTTCTTC
13,TRBD1,-,TRBJ2-7,TRBV3-1/TRBV3-2,CANPWTGTYEQYF,TGTGCCAACCCCTGGACAGGCACCTACGAGCAGTACTTC
13,TRBD2,-,TRBJ2-2,TRBV9,CASSARGVGELFF,TGTGCCAGCAGCGCTCGGGGGGTCGGGGAGCTGTTTTTT
13,-,-,TRBJ1-2,TRBV3-1/TRBV3-2,CASSQASRGGYTF,TGTGCCAGCAGCCAAGCTTCCAGGGGCGGCTACACCTTC
17,TRBD2,-,TRBJ2-1,TRBV29-1,CSVLTSGRAGPYNEQFF,TGCAGCGTCCTGACTAGCGGGAGGGCGGGGCCCTACAATGAGCAGTTCTTC
12,-,-,TRBJ1-2,TRBV5-6,CASSSGHDGYTF,TGTGCCAGCAGCTCCGGACACGATGGCTACACCTTC
15,TRBD1,-,TRBJ1-4,TRBV9,CASSVEGTGGEKLFF,TGTGCCAGCAGCGTAGAAGGGACAGGGGGGGAAAAACTGTTTTTT
14,-,-,TRBJ2-1,TRBV18,CASSPSSPGDKQFF,TGTGCCAGCTCACCTAGTTCACCGGGAGACAAGCAGTTCTTC
13,-,-,TRBJ1-5,TRBV2,CASSAGLNQPQHF,TGTGCCAGCAGTGCGGGACTGAATCAGCCCCAGCATTTT
11,-,-,TRBJ2-5,TRBV20-1,CSASGQETQYF,TGCAGTGCGAGCGGCCAAGAGACCCAGTACTTC
17,TRBD2,-,TRBJ2-3,TRBV9,CASSVGNSGDFTDTQYF,TGTGCCAGCAGCGTAGGGAATAGCGGGGACTTCACAGATACGCAGTATTTT
15,-,-,TRBJ1-5,TRBV4-2,CASSQLGGDNQPQHF,TGTGCCAGCAGCCAATTGGGGGGGGACAATCAGCCCCAGCATTTT
19,TRBD1,once,TRBJ2-3,TRBV5-1,CASSPYADRQGARPDTQYF,TGCGCCAGCAGCCCCTACGCCGACAGACAGGGGGCTCGTCCAGATACGCAGTATTTT
15,TRBD1,-,TRBJ2-7,TRBV11-2,CASSRPGQGAYEQYF,TGTGCCAGCAGCCGACCGGGACAGGGGGCCTACGAGCAGTACTTC
16,TRBD1,few,TRBJ1-2,TRBV6-4,CASSESPGQPVYGYTF,TGTGCCAGCAGTGAATCTCCGGGACAGCCAGTCTATGGCTACACCTTC